This passage covers 30 T cell receptor beta chains from one sample sequenced in a study of vaccination and CD4 T cells after COVID-19. These receptors have no identified antigens. The treatment is: roughly 11-day PBMC culture with coronavirus spike peptide pools or control peptides (ViraFEST assay). Cultured CD4+ T-cell DNA underwent Oncomine TCR Beta short-read sequencing. A single record per CDR3 protein comes from TCRdb applying MiXCR to the PCR reads. The sample shows around 3,600 distinct CDR3 sequences, less than 45% of them seen only once. The source material was CD4+ T cells from blood, cultured in vitro. The receptors derive from a human donor who had recovered from COVID-19.

This rearrangement joins TRBV19 to TRBJ2-2, with D possibly matching TRBD2 (5 bases). The CDR3 is 18 residues long. Per the germline V gene, CDR1 is LNHDA and CDR2 is SQIVND (reference sequence). Trimming shortened V by 5 bases and J by 5 bases, and 24 bases separated the two germline ends. CDR3 protein: CASSLSGPPSPGTGELFF. The CDR3 DNA is TGTGCCAGTAGTCTTTCCGGGCCTCCCTCCCCGGGGACCGGGGAGCTGTTTTTT.

This clonotype was detected once. This chain links TRBV5-4 with TRBJ1-6; TRBD1 aligns across 8 bases. The CDR3 sequence is 14 residues long. After removal of 0 bases from V and 8 bases from J, the junction contained 1 base not matched to a gene. The germline gives CDR1 SGHNT, CDR2 YYREEE (reference sequence). Here the CDR3 DNA reads TGTGCCAGCAGCTTGGGGGACAGGCATTCACCCCTCCACTTT. Translating it yields CASSLGDRHSPLHF. The full variable domain, rest sourced from reference TRBV5-4 and TRBJ1-6, is ETGVTQSPTHLIKTRGQQVTLRCSSQSGHNTVSWYQQALGQGPQFIFQYYREEENGRGNFPPRFSGLQFPNYSSELNVNALELDDSALYLCASSLGDRHSPLHFGNGTRLTVT.

By share, this clonotype ranks as medium-sized (0.01 to 0.1%). The chain employs TRBV10-2 and TRBJ1-2, with a tentative D call TRBD1 (6 bases). Deletions cut 6 bases from V and 3 bases from J, with 14 bases between. The CDR3 consists of 14 residues. The germline CDR1 and CDR2 sequences are WSHSY and SAAADI. For the CDR3, the DNA is TGCGCCAGCAGGGATTGGACAGACGACTATGGCTACACCTTC. It translates to CASRDWTDDYGYTF.

This clonotype turned up a few times. This CDR3 reads CASHRGGSGTGELFF. For the CDR3, the DNA is TGTGCCAGTCATAGGGGGGGCTCAGGCACCGGGGAGCTGTTTTTT. This chain links TRBV19 with TRBJ2-2, with a tentative D call TRBD2 (7 bases). The CDR3 runs to 15 residues. Deletions cut 8 bases from V and 4 bases from J, with 17 bases between. Germline V gene sequence: CDR1 LNHDA, CDR2 SQIVND (reference sequence).

The sample holds one count of this clonotype. V gene TRBV19 combines with J gene TRBJ1-2; D remains unclear. The CDR3 runs 12 residues. The V end was cut by 4 bases, the J end by 4 bases, with 7 bases between. CDR1 and CDR2 (germline): LNHDA, SQIVND (reference sequence). CDR3 protein: CASSTSVYGYTF. The DNA for the CDR3 is TGTGCCAGTAGTACCAGTGTCTATGGCTACACCTTC.

The chain employs TRBV2 and TRBJ2-1, with D unclear. Deletions cut 8 bases from V and 4 bases from J, with 12 bases between. The CDR3 contains 13 residues. In germline, CDR1 is SNHLY, CDR2 FYNNEI. The CDR3 DNA reads TGTGCCAGCCGACGTCGAATATACAATGAGCAGTTCTTC. Its protein is CASRRRIYNEQFF.

This clonotype was counted between two and nine times. This chain links TRBV18 with TRBJ1-6; 10 bases match TRBD1. The CDR3 is 14 amino acids. V shed 3 bases, J shed 8 bases, and the junction held 1 base outside the gene matches. In germline, CDR1 is KGHSH, CDR2 LQKENI. The DNA for the CDR3 is TGTGCCAGCTCACCGACAGGGGGCGATTCACCCCTCCACTTT. This gives the protein CASSPTGGDSPLHF. Full variable domain (outside the CDR3, taken from reference TRBV18 and TRBJ1-6): NAGVMQNPRHLVRRRGQEARLRCSPMKGHSHVYWYRQLPEEGLKFMVYLQKENIIDESGMPKERFSAEFPKEGPSILRIQQVVRGDSAAYFCASSPTGGDSPLHFGNGTRLTVT.

A few counts support this clonotype. The chain couples TRBV18 to TRBJ1-2; 9 bases fit TRBD1. V shed 5 bases and J 4 bases; nucleotides not matched to a gene: 5. Germline CDR1 is KGHSH and CDR2 is LQKENI. There are 14 residues in the CDR3. The CDR3 sequence: CASSTTGQGYGYTF. In nucleotides, the CDR3 is TGTGCCAGCTCAACAACGGGACAGGGCTATGGCTACACCTTC.

The chain employs TRBV5-8 and TRBJ2-7, with 10 bases matching TRBD2. The germline V gene has CDR1 SGHTS and CDR2 YDEGEE. The CDR3 extends over 15 amino acids. With V trimmed by 1 base and J by 2 bases, 3 bases remained unmatched. CDR3 sequence reads: CASSLSGGGPYEQYF. The CDR3 nucleotides read TGTGCCAGCAGCTTGAGCGGGGGGGGGCCCTACGAGCAGTACTTC. The full variable domain, completed using reference TRBV5-8 and TRBJ2-7, is EAGVTQSPTHLIKTRGQQATLRCSPISGHTSVYWYQQALGLGLQFLLWYDEGEERNRGNFPPRFSGRQFPNYSSELNVNALELEDSALYLCASSLSGGGPYEQYFGPGTRLTVT.

There are a few counts of this clonotype. The CDR3: CAIRGLAVEQFF. In DNA, the CDR3 is TGTGCCATCAGGGGACTAGCGGTTGAGCAGTTCTTC. The rearrangement joins TRBV10-3 to TRBJ2-1; 11 bases fit TRBD2. Germline V gene data show CDR1 as ENHRY and CDR2 as SYGVKD. The CDR3 has 12 amino acids. With 6 bases clipped from V and 9 bases from J, the junction kept 1 base outside the gene matches.

This chain joins TRBV5-5 and TRBJ1-1; the D gene is possibly TRBD1 (5 bases). Deletions cut 0 bases from V and 7 bases from J, with 19 bases between. Germline V lookup: CDR1 SGHKS, CDR2 YYEKEE (reference sequence). The CDR3 covers 16 residues. The CDR3 spells CASSLGARQGGNEAFF. DNA for the CDR3: TGTGCCAGCAGCTTGGGGGCTAGGCAGGGCGGAAATGAAGCTTTCTTT.

This clonotype was found once. This chain links TRBV7-3 with TRBJ2-3; D gene ambiguous. V was cut by 1 base and J by 4 bases, with 6 bases left in between. The germline V gene has CDR1 SGHTA and CDR2 FQGTGA. The CDR3 has 13 amino acids. This CDR3 reads CASSLKSADTQYF. The CDR3 DNA reads TGTGCCAGCAGCTTAAAAAGCGCAGATACGCAGTATTTT.

This clonotype has a handful of counts. The chain employs TRBV30 and TRBJ1-2, with D maybe TRBD1 (5 bases). CDR3 length: 13 amino acids. Germline CDR1 is GTSNPN and CDR2 is SVGIG (reference sequence). Between the trimmed V and J ends, which lost 3 bases and 6 bases, there was a span of 14 bases. CDR3 DNA: TGTGCCTGGAGCCAGCAGGGATCGGATGGCTACACCTTC. Encoded protein: CAWSQQGSDGYTF.

The gene calls are TRBV11-2 and TRBJ1-1; D unclear. Germline-derived CDR1 and CDR2 are SGHAT and FQNNGV. V shed 5 bases and J shed 1 base, with 2 bases lying between them. The CDR3 has 11 residues. The CDR3 DNA reads TGTGCCAGCAGCCGGAACACTGAAGCTTTCTTT. It specifies CASSRNTEAFF.

The gene calls are TRBV7-2 and TRBJ2-1; TRBD1 agrees at 8 bases. After removal of 3 bases from V and 8 bases from J, the junction contained 9 bases not matched to a gene. The CDR3 has 15 amino acids. Germline V gene sequence: CDR1 SGHTA, CDR2 FQGNSA. Here the CDR3 DNA reads TGTGCCAGCAGCTTCCAGGGGGCGTCAGGTCATGAGCAGTTCTTC. As protein: CASSFQGASGHEQFF.

The chain is built from TRBV12-3 or TRBV12-4 and TRBJ2-1; D remains ambiguous. This CDR3 is built from 13 residues. Trimming pared 5 bases from V and 8 bases from J, leaving 13 bases between. The CDR3 protein is CASSNPPRDEQFF. The CDR3 nucleotides are TGTGCCAGCAGTAACCCCCCAAGGGATGAGCAGTTCTTC.

This clonotype was found a few times. The chain carries TRBV5-6 and TRBJ1-2, with D hard to call. The CDR3 is made up of 16 amino acids. CDR1 and CDR2 from the germline V gene are SGHDT and YYEEEE. Trimming stripped 1 base from V and 7 bases from J, with 20 bases between. The DNA for the CDR3 is TGTGCCAGCAGCTTGAGCCCGGTCGGTGCGGGGATTGGCTACACCTTC. Encoded protein: CASSLSPVGAGIGYTF.

This clonotype was counted only a few times. The chain employs TRBV4-1 and TRBJ2-5; 10 bases line up with TRBD2. V lost 0 bases and J lost 4; bases outside the gene matches: 5. The germline V gene encodes CDR1 MGHRA and CDR2 YSYEKL. The CDR3 totals 16 residues. CDR3 loop: CASSQDRSGGVETQYF. CDR3 bases: TGCGCCAGCAGCCAAGATAGAAGCGGGGGGGTAGAGACCCAGTACTTC.

The J gene is TRBJ2-1, the V gene TRBV15; D could derive from TRBD1 or TRBD2 (5 bases each). V lost 0 bases and J 4 bases, leaving 10 bases between the germline ends. The CDR3 spans 15 residues. Germline V gene sequence: CDR1 LNHNV, CDR2 YYDKDF (reference sequence). The DNA for the CDR3 is TGTGCCACCAGCAGAGATTTTGGGGGTTACAATGAGCAGTTCTTC. Protein sequence: CATSRDFGGYNEQFF.

The rearrangement links TRBV12-3 or TRBV12-4 to TRBJ1-1; 7 bases match TRBD1. The V segment lost 7 bases and the J segment 3 bases; nucleotides outside the gene matches: 2. The CDR3 has 12 residues. CDR3 nucleotides: TGTGCCAGCACGGACAGGTACACTGAAGCTTTCTTT. Translating gives CASTDRYTEAFF.

Judged by abundance, this clonotype is medium-sized (0.01 to 0.1%). The chain combines TRBV30 with TRBJ1-1, with D tentatively TRBD1 (5 bases). The CDR3 covers 13 residues. V shed 1 base and J shed 2 bases, with 8 bases lying between them. CDR1 is GTSNPN and CDR2 is SVGIG in the germline V gene (reference sequence). The CDR3 protein is CAWSGGFNTEAFF. Here the CDR3 DNA reads TGTGCCTGGAGTGGGGGCTTTAACACTGAAGCTTTCTTT.

The V gene is TRBV7-2, the J gene TRBJ2-5; 8 bases line up with TRBD1. This CDR3 comprises 15 residues. Germline CDR1 is SGHTA and CDR2 is FQGNSA. Germline trimming cut 3 bases from V and 1 base from J; bases unmatched to any gene: 4. The CDR3 here is CASSFQGAPQETQYF. For the CDR3, the DNA is TGTGCCAGCAGCTTCCAGGGGGCGCCCCAAGAGACCCAGTACTTC.

This rearrangement joins TRBV6-1 to TRBJ1-1, with D maybe TRBD1 (5 bases). This CDR3 is built from 15 residues. CDR1 is MNHNS and CDR2 is SASEGT in the germline V gene. V lost 5 bases to trimming and J lost 4 bases, with 17 bases between them. CDR3 region: CASSPSGGVSTEAFF. The CDR3 bases are TGTGCCAGCAGTCCCAGCGGGGGGGTCAGCACTGAAGCTTTCTTT.

This clonotype is judged hyperexpanded (1% or more). In DNA, the CDR3 is TGTGCCAGCAGTTTATCCACGGGGGCGTTGGAGACCCAGTACTTC. Its protein product is CASSLSTGALETQYF. V usage is TRBV27 and J usage is TRBJ2-5; D might be TRBD1 or TRBD2, each matching 6 bases. Trimming removed 0 bases from V and 5 bases from J, with 13 bases in between. CDR3 length: 15 amino acids. CDR1 MNHEY and CDR2 SMNVEV come from the germline V gene (reference sequence).

The V and J genes are TRBV6-2 or TRBV6-3 and TRBJ2-2; D uncertain. Germline V gives CDR1 MNHEY, CDR2 SVGEGT. The CDR3 extends over 13 amino acids. The ends were cut back, 2 bases at V and 7 bases at J, with 8 bases in the middle. CDR3 bases: TGTGCCAGCAGTTACAATCCGAACGGGGAGCTGTTTTTT. The encoded protein is CASSYNPNGELFF.

The rearrangement joins TRBV30 to TRBJ1-6; D may be TRBD1 (5 bases). The CDR3 loop spans 14 amino acids. V lost 0 bases to trimming and J lost 5 bases, with 8 bases between them. Germline loops: CDR1 GTSNPN, CDR2 SVGIG (reference sequence). For the CDR3, the DNA is TGTGCCTGGAGTGTCGGGGCCAATAATTCACCCCTCCACTTT. Translating it yields CAWSVGANNSPLHF.

This sequence joins TRBV7-2 and TRBJ1-2; a weak D match, TRBD1 (6 bases). This CDR3 comprises 16 residues. V gave up 4 bases and J gave up 6 bases, with 21 bases separating them. Germline V lookup: CDR1 SGHTA, CDR2 FQGNSA. The CDR3 coding sequence is TGTGCCAGCAGCTCCAGGGGCGGGGGCGTTCGGCATGGCTACACCTTC. This encodes CASSSRGGGVRHGYTF.

The chain employs TRBV5-4 and TRBJ1-1; D gene uncertain. There are 13 residues in the CDR3. Germline CDR1 reads SGHNT; CDR2 reads YYREEE (reference sequence). V was pared by 3 bases and J by 1 base, with 7 bases between. In DNA, the CDR3 is TGTGCCAGCAGCTCCCCCACGAACACTGAAGCTTTCTTT. This sequence encodes CASSSPTNTEAFF.

This clonotype was seen a handful of times. The chain joins TRBV2 to TRBJ2-1; 11 bases are shared with TRBD2. CDR3 size: 15 residues. V lost 9 bases and J lost 4; bases outside the gene matches: 8. Germline V gene sequence: CDR1 SNHLY, CDR2 FYNNEI. CDR3 DNA sequence: TGTGCCAGGGATAAGACTAGCGGGGTTTACAATGAGCAGTTCTTC. It yields the protein CARDKTSGVYNEQFF.

This clonotype was observed a handful of times. The gene calls are TRBV27 and TRBJ2-3, with no clear D. Germline V lookup: CDR1 MNHEY, CDR2 SMNVEV (reference sequence). Trimming removed 8 bases at V and 3 bases at J, with 15 bases between. This CDR3 region has 14 residues. The CDR3 coding sequence is TGTGCCAGCGGTAGAATGGGAATAACAGATACGCAGTATTTT. It codes for CASGRMGITDTQYF.